Presented here are 2 T cell receptor beta chains from one specimen sequenced in a study of cytomegalovirus exposure and HLA in healthy donors. The PCR made use of 60 Vbeta and 13 Jbeta primers. Repertoires were generated with immunoSEQ multiplex PCR, while TCRdb's copy carries only in-frame clones and drops some. The data hold around 150,000 clones, with approximately 80% observed a single time. Sequences were obtained from PBMCs. Receptor source: a man aged 30 to 45 in good health and CMV-seropositive.

This chain links TRBV2 with TRBJ2-5; tentatively, D is TRBD1 (6 bases). CDR3 length: 13 amino acids. Trimming left V 5 bases short and J 4 bases short, with 11 bases between. Germline CDR1 is SNHLY and CDR2 is FYNNEI. CDR3 in amino acids: CASSYRELETQYF. DNA of the CDR3: TGTGCCAGCAGTTACAGGGAACTAGAGACCCAGTACTTC.

The sample holds one count of this clone. The chain links TRBV11-2 to TRBJ1-1; tentatively, D is TRBD1 (6 bases). V lost 1 base to trimming and J lost 4 bases, with 13 bases between them. The V gene's germline CDR1 is SGHAT and CDR2 FQNNGV. The CDR3 covers 15 residues. The CDR3 region has the DNA TGTGCCAGCAGCTTAGTCCCGACAGGCAGCACTGAAGCTTTCTTT. Protein sequence: CASSLVPTGSTEAFF.